The entry that follows covers one TCR beta chain sequence. Time point of the sample: sample taken at primary tumor resection. Whole RNA obtained from tumor, nontumor lung or frozen PBMC underwent sequencing without sorting. The CDR3 has 17 residues. Trimming cost V 7 bases and J 3 bases; bases outside gene matches: 15. Germline CDR1 LGHDT, CDR2 YNNKEL (reference sequence). A unique molecular identifier was attached to every TCR cDNA molecule. MiXCR, run by TCRdb on the 5' RACE reads, gives a single entry per CDR3 protein. The sample lists 43,000 or so distinct CDR3 sequences, around 7% occurring once. This specimen belongs to a study of spatial heterogeneity in lung cancer. As for the study in general: More beta-chain than alpha-chain sequences were consistently detected.

The chain employs TRBV3-1 and TRBJ1-1; 9 nucleotides agree with TRBD1. The sequences come from PBMCs, collected at surgery. This receptor was identified in a female donor with early-stage non-small cell lung cancer. The CDR3, as DNA: TGTGCCAGCACCCCAACCGGAATAGGACAGGGGTACACTGAAGCTTTCTTT. The encoded protein is CASTPTGIGQGYTEAFF.